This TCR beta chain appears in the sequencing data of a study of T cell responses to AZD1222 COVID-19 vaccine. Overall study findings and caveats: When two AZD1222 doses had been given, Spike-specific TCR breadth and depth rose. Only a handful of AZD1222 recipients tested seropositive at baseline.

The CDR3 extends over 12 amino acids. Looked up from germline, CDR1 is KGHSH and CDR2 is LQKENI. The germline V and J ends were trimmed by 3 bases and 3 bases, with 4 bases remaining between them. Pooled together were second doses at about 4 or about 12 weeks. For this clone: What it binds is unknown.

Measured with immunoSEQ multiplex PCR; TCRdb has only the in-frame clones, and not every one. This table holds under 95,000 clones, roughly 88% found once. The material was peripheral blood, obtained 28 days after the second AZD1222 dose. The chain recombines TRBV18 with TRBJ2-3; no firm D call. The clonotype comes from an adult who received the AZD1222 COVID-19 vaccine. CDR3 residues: CASSPTTDTQYF. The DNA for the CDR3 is TGTGCCAGCTCACCTACGACAGATACGCAGTATTTT.